This entry describes one TCR beta chain. Trimming shortened V by 2 bases and J by 2 bases, and 19 bases separated the two germline ends. Germline CDR1 MNHEY, CDR2 SMNVEV (reference sequence). The CDR3 is 17 residues long. These data are taken from a study of blood T cell repertoires in COVID-19. Overall study: Acute-phase and convalescent COVID-19 samples originated in the United States, Italy and Spain. From T cells, B-cell-depleted T cells, or PBMCs came the material, which was cDNA or gDNA.

Original processing methods: Reference gene primers were amplified, and this amplification served to estimate nucleated cell counts. Clones were sequenced by immunoSEQ multiplex PCR, and TCRdb holds only the in-frame ones, with some missing. Clone size and the V and J calls come from that table; the DNA yielded D and trimming. The sample includes about 59,000 clones, 65% to 85% of them seen just once. This chain connects TRBV27 to TRBJ2-7; the D gene is possibly TRBD1 (6 bases). The sequencing input was peripheral blood. The clonotype comes from a man between 60 and 75 years old with acute or convalescent COVID-19. The CDR3 protein is CASSLRKSRTAAYEQYF. In nucleotides, the CDR3 is TGTGCCAGCAGTTTACGGAAGTCCAGGACAGCTGCCTACGAGCAGTACTTC.